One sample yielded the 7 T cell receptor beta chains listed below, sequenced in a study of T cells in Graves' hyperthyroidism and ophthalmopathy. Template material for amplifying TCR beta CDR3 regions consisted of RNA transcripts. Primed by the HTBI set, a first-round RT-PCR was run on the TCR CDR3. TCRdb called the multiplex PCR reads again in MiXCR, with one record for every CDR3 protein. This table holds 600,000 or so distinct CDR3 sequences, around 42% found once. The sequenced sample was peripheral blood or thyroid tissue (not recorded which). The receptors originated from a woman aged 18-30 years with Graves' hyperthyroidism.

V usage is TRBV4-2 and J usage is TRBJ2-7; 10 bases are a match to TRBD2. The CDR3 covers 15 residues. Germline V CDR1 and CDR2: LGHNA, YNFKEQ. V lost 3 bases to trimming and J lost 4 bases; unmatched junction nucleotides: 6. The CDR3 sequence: CASSHIQLAGYEQYF. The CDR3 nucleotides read TGTGCCAGCAGCCACATCCAACTAGCGGGATACGAGCAGTACTTC.

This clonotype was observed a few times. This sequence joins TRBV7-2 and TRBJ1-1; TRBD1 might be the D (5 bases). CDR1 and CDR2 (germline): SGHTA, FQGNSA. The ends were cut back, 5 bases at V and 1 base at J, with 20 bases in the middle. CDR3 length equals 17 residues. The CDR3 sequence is CASSQVSLGGWNTEAFF. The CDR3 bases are TGTGCCAGCAGCCAAGTCTCCCTTGGGGGGTGGAACACTGAAGCTTTCTTT.

The CDR3 sequence: CASSLGTGAHYGYTF. The CDR3 bases are TGTGCCAGCAGCTTAGGTACAGGGGCCCACTATGGCTACACCTTC. This rearrangement joins TRBV13 to TRBJ1-2, with 7 bases that match TRBD1. Germline V gives CDR1 PRHDT, CDR2 FYEKMQ (reference sequence). The CDR3 consists of 15 residues. V lost 0 bases, J lost 3 bases, and 4 bases stayed unmatched.

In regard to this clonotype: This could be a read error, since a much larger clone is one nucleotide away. As DNA, the CDR3 is TGTGCCAGCAGCCGGAACCGGGACAGCAGCGAGCAGTACTTC. This sequence encodes CASSRNRDSSEQYF. This chain connects TRBV7-8 to TRBJ2-7; TRBD1 matches 7 bases. The CDR3 totals 14 residues. Germline CDR1 and CDR2: SGHVS and FQNEAQ. J was trimmed by 6 bases and V by 5 bases; bases with no gene match: 10.

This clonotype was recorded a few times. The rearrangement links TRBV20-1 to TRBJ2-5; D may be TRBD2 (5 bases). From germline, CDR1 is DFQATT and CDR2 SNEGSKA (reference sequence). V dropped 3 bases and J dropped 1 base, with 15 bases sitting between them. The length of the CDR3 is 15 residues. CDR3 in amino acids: CSASLNLAIQETQYF. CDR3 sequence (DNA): TGCAGTGCTAGCCTCAACCTAGCCATCCAAGAGACCCAGTACTTC.

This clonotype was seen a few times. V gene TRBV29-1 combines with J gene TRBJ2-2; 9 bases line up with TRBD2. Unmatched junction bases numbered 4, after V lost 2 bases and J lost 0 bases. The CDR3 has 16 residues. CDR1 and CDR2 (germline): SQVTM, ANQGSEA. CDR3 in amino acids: CSVEYLAGPNTGELFF. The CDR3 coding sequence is TGCAGCGTTGAATACCTAGCGGGACCGAACACCGGGGAGCTGTTTTTT.

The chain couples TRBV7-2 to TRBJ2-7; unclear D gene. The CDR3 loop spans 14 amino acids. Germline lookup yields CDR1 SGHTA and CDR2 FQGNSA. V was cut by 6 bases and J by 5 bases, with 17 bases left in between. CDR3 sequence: CASRLLGEADEQYF. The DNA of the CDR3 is TGTGCCAGCAGATTATTGGGTGAGGCGGACGAGCAGTACTTC. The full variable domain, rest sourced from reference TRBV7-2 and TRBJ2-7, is GAGVSQSPSNKVTEKGKDVELRCDPISGHTALYWYRQSLGQGLEFLIYFQGNSAPDKSGLPSDRFSAERTGGSVSTLTIQRTQQEDSAVYLCASRLLGEADEQYFGPGTRLTVT.